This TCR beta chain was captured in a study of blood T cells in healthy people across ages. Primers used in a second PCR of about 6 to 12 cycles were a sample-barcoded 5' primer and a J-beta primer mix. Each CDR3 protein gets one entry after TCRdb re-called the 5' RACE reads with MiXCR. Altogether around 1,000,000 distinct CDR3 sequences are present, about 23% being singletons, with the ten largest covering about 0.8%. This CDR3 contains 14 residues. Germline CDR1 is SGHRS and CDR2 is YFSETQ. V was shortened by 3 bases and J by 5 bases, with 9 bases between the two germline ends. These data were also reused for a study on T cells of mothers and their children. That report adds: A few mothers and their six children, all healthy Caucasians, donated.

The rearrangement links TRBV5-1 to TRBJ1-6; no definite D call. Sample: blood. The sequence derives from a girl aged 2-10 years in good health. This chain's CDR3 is CASSYGLDNSPLHF. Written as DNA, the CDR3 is TGCGCCAGCAGCTACGGCCTTGATAATTCACCCCTCCACTTT. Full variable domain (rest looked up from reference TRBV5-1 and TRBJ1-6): KAGVTQTPRYLIKTRGQQVTLSCSPISGHRSVSWYQQTPGQGLQFLFEYFSETQRNKGNFPGRFSGRQFSNSRSEMNVSTLELGDSALYLCASSYGLDNSPLHFGNGTRLTVT.